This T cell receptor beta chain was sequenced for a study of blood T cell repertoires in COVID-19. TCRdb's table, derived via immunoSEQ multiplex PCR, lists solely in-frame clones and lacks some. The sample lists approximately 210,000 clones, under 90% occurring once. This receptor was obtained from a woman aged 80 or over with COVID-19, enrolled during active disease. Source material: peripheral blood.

The DNA of the CDR3 is TGCGCCAGCAGCAAGGGACAGGCAATATTTGAAGCTTTCTTT. This translates into CASSKGQAIFEAFF. The genes are TRBV5-1 and TRBJ1-1; 8 nucleotides agree with TRBD1. V trimming: 4 bases; J trimming: 7 bases; junction bases outside the gene matches: 9. Germline V gene lookup returns CDR1 SGHRS and CDR2 YFSETQ. The CDR3 loop spans 14 amino acids.